Listed below are T cell receptor beta chains from one sample, sequenced in a study of T cells in Graves' hyperthyroidism and ophthalmopathy. TCRdb ran MiXCR on the multiplex PCR reads and lists one entry per CDR3 protein. The table includes 500,000 to 600,000 distinct CDR3 sequences, 16% detected once. Sequencing was done on a sample of blood. All receptors derive from a woman aged 18-35 years with Graves' hyperthyroidism. CDR3s include the opening cysteine and the closing phenylalanine or tryptophan. Each record gives: clone size, J gene, V gene, D gene, CDR3 protein, CDR3 DNA. The D gene is left open where the match is weak. A clone size is listed for some rows: how often the clone was seen (once, few, many), or a class if it is expanded.

>many|TRBJ2-1|TRBV2|.
CASSGSSDNEQFF
TGTGCCAGCAGTGGGTCTAGCGACAATGAGCAGTTCTTC
>many|TRBJ2-2|TRBV7-9|.
CASSLVGSAQNTGELFF
TGTGCCAGCAGCTTAGTGGGTAGCGCCCAGAACACCGGGGAGCTGTTTTTT
>.|TRBJ2-5|TRBV20-1|.
CSATPRVWGRGTQYF
TGCAGTGCTACCCCGAGGGTGTGGGGCCGGGGAACCCAGTACTTC
>.|TRBJ2-3|TRBV20-1|.
CSAESPGTNTDTQYF
TGCAGTGCCGAATCCCCCGGGACGAATACAGATACGCAGTATTTT
>few|TRBJ2-7|TRBV5-1|TRBD1
CASSAPGQGSSYEQYF
TGCGCCAGCAGCGCACCGGGACAGGGAAGCTCCTACGAGCAGTACTTC
>many|TRBJ2-7|TRBV12-3/TRBV12-4|TRBD2
CASSLTGTSGTRDEQYF
TGTGCCAGCAGTCTCACCGGGACTAGCGGGACCCGCGACGAGCAGTACTTC
>few|TRBJ1-2|TRBV29-1|.
CSVLGEANYGYTF
TGCAGCGTTCTCGGGGAGGCCAACTATGGCTACACCTTC
>many|TRBJ2-7|TRBV7-2|.
CASSLGGYLYEQYF
TGTGCCAGCAGCTTAGGCGGCTACCTCTACGAGCAGTACTTC
>.|TRBJ2-1|TRBV19|TRBD1
CASKVRDRVFDEQFF
TGTGCCAGTAAGGTGAGGGACAGGGTATTCGATGAGCAGTTCTTC
>.|TRBJ2-2|TRBV6-9|.
CASSWQTNTGELFF
TGTGCCAGCAGTTGGCAGACTAACACCGGGGAGCTGTTTTTT
>few|TRBJ2-5|TRBV6-1|TRBD2
CASRRLGAGGETQYF
TGTGCCAGCAGGAGGTTGGGAGCGGGGGGTGAGACCCAGTACTTC
>many|TRBJ2-2|TRBV10-1|.
CASSEAGIPGELFF
TGCGCCAGCAGTGAAGCAGGTATCCCCGGGGAGCTGTTTTTT
>.|TRBJ1-5|TRBV7-8|.
CASSLVGQYSNQPQHF
TGTGCCAGCAGCTTAGTAGGACAGTATAGCAATCAGCCCCAGCATTTT
>.|TRBJ1-5|TRBV20-1|.
CSARPTEVYNQPQHF
TGCAGTGCTAGACCGACGGAAGTTTACAATCAGCCCCAGCATTTT
>.|TRBJ2-3|TRBV10-3|TRBD1
CAISDWTGYADTQYF
TGTGCCATCAGTGACTGGACAGGGTATGCAGATACGCAGTATTTT
>.|TRBJ2-3|TRBV6-1|TRBD2
CASSQAAGGRRTDTQYF
TGTGCCAGCAGCCAAGCAGCGGGGGGGCGAAGAACAGATACGCAGTATTTT
>many|TRBJ2-7|TRBV5-1|TRBD2
CASSLAGPPAGSYYEQYF
TGCGCCAGCAGCTTGGCAGGGCCCCCAGCGGGATCCTACTACGAGCAGTACTTC